A selection of T cell receptor beta chains follows, all from one sample in a study of brain metastases from non-small cell lung cancer. Only in-frame clones appear in the TCRdb table, and some are missing; sequencing was by immunoSEQ multiplex PCR. The repertoire includes a few thousand clones, 70% to 90% of them detected once, and more than 2.5% sits in the top ten. Source material: primary lung tumor tissue. The receptor set was obtained from a donor older than 35 with non-small cell lung cancer. CDR3s include the opening cysteine and the closing phenylalanine or tryptophan. A clone size is listed for some rows: how often the clone was seen (once, few, many), or a class if it is expanded.

CDR3aa: CAWSWASGGRGAQYF; j_gene: TRBJ2-3; v_gene: TRBV30; abundance: -
CDR3aa: CASSEALAGGANTGELFF; j_gene: TRBJ2-2; v_gene: TRBV6-1; abundance: few
CDR3aa: CAALGGPNTGELFF; j_gene: TRBJ2-2; v_gene: TRBV7-3; abundance: -
CDR3aa: CANNVGASGGAEETQYF; j_gene: TRBJ2-5; v_gene: TRBV9; abundance: -
CDR3aa: CASSLPSGTQYF; j_gene: TRBJ2-5; v_gene: TRBV5-1; abundance: -
CDR3aa: CASSYRVVAGVLDTDTQYF; j_gene: TRBJ2-3; v_gene: TRBV27; abundance: -
CDR3aa: CASRDRGQHYNSPLHF; j_gene: TRBJ1-6; v_gene: TRBV21-1; abundance: once
CDR3aa: CASSNTLDSCDGYTF; j_gene: TRBJ1-2; v_gene: TRBV27; abundance: -
CDR3aa: CASSLAQGGGGTDTQYF; j_gene: TRBJ2-3; v_gene: TRBV5-1; abundance: -
CDR3aa: CATHRGSSYGYTF; j_gene: TRBJ1-2; v_gene: TRBV7-3; abundance: -
CDR3aa: CASSQGISGQPQHF; j_gene: TRBJ1-5; v_gene: TRBV7-2; abundance: -
CDR3aa: CASRNQFNQPQHF; j_gene: TRBJ1-5; v_gene: TRBV2; abundance: -
CDR3aa: CASSYLAWGHGYTF; j_gene: TRBJ1-2; v_gene: TRBV6-5; abundance: -
CDR3aa: CASSSDRDANTEAFF; j_gene: TRBJ1-1; v_gene: TRBV6-5; abundance: once
CDR3aa: CASSQLDHNEQFF; j_gene: TRBJ2-1; v_gene: TRBV5-1; abundance: -
CDR3aa: CASSQDIRGGRDGYTF; j_gene: TRBJ1-2; v_gene: TRBV14; abundance: -
CDR3aa: CASSFIRDTDTQYF; j_gene: TRBJ2-3; v_gene: TRBV7-9; abundance: -
CDR3aa: CATSRDPGGGETQYF; j_gene: TRBJ2-5; v_gene: TRBV15; abundance: -
CDR3aa: CASSPSGGGSYTF; j_gene: TRBJ1-2; v_gene: TRBV5-5; abundance: -
CDR3aa: CASSQVGTESYEQYF; j_gene: TRBJ2-7; v_gene: TRBV3-1/TRBV3-2; abundance: -